Reported below is one TCR beta chain. Its antigen remains unidentified. This specimen belongs to a study of response to subunit inactivated influenza vaccine. Study-level results: That few new T cells are recruited by each seasonal influenza vaccination was the authors' suggestion.

TCRdb re-called the RT-PCR reads through MiXCR, storing one row per CDR3 protein. The sample holds 650,000 or so distinct CDR3 sequences, approximately 15% seen once. The TCR sequence derives from a man in his fifties who received an inactivated influenza vaccine. This specimen was PBMCs from blood, taken approximately 15 days before vaccination.

The CDR3 coding sequence is TGTGCCAGCAGCTTCGGTCCCGCTGAAGCTTTCTTT. Translated, it gives CASSFGPAEAFF. This chain uses TRBV7-9 with TRBJ1-1; D remains ambiguous. The germline CDR1 and CDR2 sequences are SEHNR and FQNEAQ (reference sequence). Trimming cost V 3 bases and J 6 bases, with 8 bases left between them. The CDR3 is 12 amino acids.